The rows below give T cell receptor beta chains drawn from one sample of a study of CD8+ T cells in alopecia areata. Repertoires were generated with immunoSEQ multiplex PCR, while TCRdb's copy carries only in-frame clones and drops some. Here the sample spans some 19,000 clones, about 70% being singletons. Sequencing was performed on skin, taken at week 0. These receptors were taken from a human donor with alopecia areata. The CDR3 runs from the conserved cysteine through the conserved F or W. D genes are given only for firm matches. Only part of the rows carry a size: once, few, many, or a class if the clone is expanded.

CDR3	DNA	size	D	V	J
CASSGGTVYGYTF	TGTGCCAGCAGTGGTGGGACTGTTTATGGCTACACCTTC	.	.	TRBV2	TRBJ1-2
CASSYTSGGPAGELFF	TGTGCCAGCAGCTACACTAGCGGGGGGCCGGCCGGGGAGCTGTTTTTT	few	TRBD2	TRBV7-6	TRBJ2-2
CSVDVVGKMAEAFF	TGCAGCGTTGATGTCGTGGGAAAGATGGCTGAAGCTTTCTTT	.	.	TRBV29-1	TRBJ1-1
CASSPGVGVLSNQPQHF	TGTGCCAGCAGCCCCGGGGTTGGGGTTCTTAGCAATCAGCCCCAGCATTTT	once	.	TRBV5-5	TRBJ1-5
CASSLDWNEQFF	TGTGCCAGCAGCCTTGACTGGAATGAGCAGTTCTTC	.	.	TRBV9	TRBJ2-1
CASTLNGGAETQYF	TGTGCCAGCACCCTTAATGGGGGGGCAGAGACCCAGTACTTC	.	.	TRBV21-1	TRBJ2-5
CASSPGGGQGAYEQYF	TGTGCCAGCAGCCCCGGTGGGGGACAGGGGGCCTACGAGCAGTACTTC	.	TRBD1	TRBV7-2	TRBJ2-7
CASSQNRAEGGSSPLHF	TGTGCCAGCAGCCAAAACCGGGCCGAGGGTGGAAGTTCACCCCTCCACTTT	.	.	TRBV27	TRBJ1-6
CASSQEERGRTGETQYF	TGCGCCAGCAGCCAAGAAGAGAGGGGGCGCACTGGAGAGACCCAGTACTTC	once	TRBD1	TRBV4-1	TRBJ2-5
CASEGGGGAYEQYF	TGTGCCAGCGAGGGGGGAGGGGGAGCCTACGAGCAGTACTTC	.	.	TRBV7-2	TRBJ2-7
CASRRGGSFGYTF	TGTGCCAGCAGGAGAGGAGGGAGTTTTGGCTACACCTTC	few	.	TRBV7-2	TRBJ1-2
CASSSGGDSPLHF	TGTGCCAGCAGCTCCGGGGGGGATTCACCCCTCCACTTT	.	.	TRBV7-9	TRBJ1-6
CASSGNYGYTF	TGTGCCAGCAGCGGAAACTATGGCTACACCTTC	.	.	TRBV7-2	TRBJ1-2